A single sample is the source of the 31 T cell receptor beta chains below, sequenced in a study of identifying expanded T cells in peripheral blood. The table came from immunoSEQ multiplex PCR; TCRdb's copy has only in-frame clones and leaves some out. The sample shows under 130,000 clones, around 89% of them seen only once. Specimen: blood. These receptors were obtained from a person aged 18 to 69 in good health.

The chain recombines TRBV2 with TRBJ1-5, with a possible D match to TRBD1 (6 bases). V was shortened by 7 bases and J by 10 bases, with 17 bases between the two germline ends. CDR3 length: 13 residues. CDR1 and CDR2 (germline): SNHLY, FYNNEI. CDR3 coding DNA: TGTGCCAGCAACCGGGACATCTTTTTTCCCCAGCATTTT. As protein: CASNRDIFFPQHF.

The chain combines TRBV5-4 with TRBJ1-1; the D is unclear. The CDR3 has 14 amino acids. V lost 0 bases, J lost 5 bases, and 11 bases lay in between. Germline V CDR1 and CDR2: SGHNT, YYREEE (reference sequence). This CDR3 reads CASSLEAAKTEAFF. Written as DNA, the CDR3 is TGTGCCAGCAGCTTGGAGGCAGCCAAGACTGAAGCTTTCTTT.

The chain carries TRBV6-1 and TRBJ1-1, with D maybe TRBD1 (6 bases). V was trimmed by 4 bases and J by 3 bases, leaving 15 bases between them. CDR3 length equals 15 residues. Per the germline V gene, CDR1 is MNHNS and CDR2 is SASEGT. The CDR3 coding sequence is TGTGCCAGCAGTGCCCAGGGGCCTCGGGACACTGAAGCTTTCTTT. Translating it yields CASSAQGPRDTEAFF.

This rearrangement joins TRBV9 to TRBJ2-1; D uncertain. The CDR3 sequence is 12 residues long. V gave up 2 bases and J gave up 9 bases, with 9 bases separating them. Germline CDR1 reads SGDLS; CDR2 reads YYNGEE. CDR3 in DNA: TGTGCCAGCAGCGTCACGATGGGTGAGCAGTTCTTC. Translated: CASSVTMGEQFF.

The V call is TRBV4-3, the J call TRBJ1-2; D not certain. Germline V CDR1 and CDR2: LGHNA, YSLEER. The CDR3 consists of 16 residues. V was shortened by 1 base and J by 6 bases, with 18 bases between the two germline ends. The CDR3, as DNA: TGCGCCAGCAGCCAAGGATGGGCGGAACAGAAGGATGGCTACACCTTC. Its protein is CASSQGWAEQKDGYTF.

The chain joins TRBV18 to TRBJ2-7, with D tentatively TRBD1 (5 bases). The CDR3 has 14 residues. The germline V gene has CDR1 KGHSH and CDR2 LQKENI. V lost 2 bases and J 8 bases, leaving 16 bases between the germline ends. The CDR3 nucleotides are TGTGCCAGCTCACCAGGGGCAGGGAACGGGCAGCAGTACTTC. It is translated as CASSPGAGNGQQYF.

This sequence joins TRBV4-2 and TRBJ1-2; the D gene is possibly TRBD1 (5 bases). The V end lost 0 bases, the J end lost 3 bases, and 17 bases lay between the germline ends. Germline assignment: CDR1 LGHNA and CDR2 YNFKEQ. CDR3 length: 17 residues. The CDR3 sequence is CASSQETGPSGDYGYTF. The CDR3 nucleotides read TGTGCCAGCAGCCAAGAGACTGGACCATCGGGGGACTATGGCTACACCTTC.

The chain is built from TRBV27 and TRBJ2-7; D gene uncertain. Germline V CDR1 and CDR2: MNHEY, SMNVEV (reference sequence). CDR3 length equals 13 residues. V was pared by 0 bases and J by 1 base, with 4 bases between. The CDR3 DNA reads TGTGCCAGCAGTTTATCAGGGTCCTACGAGCAGTACTTC. Its protein is CASSLSGSYEQYF.

This chain connects TRBV5-1 to TRBJ1-2, with TRBD1 matching over 7 bases. V was pared by 3 bases and J by 0 bases, with 11 bases of the junction left unmatched. The CDR3 sequence is 17 residues long. Germline-derived CDR1 and CDR2 are SGHRS and YFSETQ. For the CDR3, the DNA is TGCGCCAGCAGCTCTGGCTCGGGAACAGGGGCTAACTATGGCTACACCTTC. It yields the protein CASSSGSGTGANYGYTF.

The V and J genes are TRBV13 and TRBJ2-3, with D uncertain. Per the germline V gene, CDR1 is PRHDT and CDR2 is FYEKMQ (reference sequence). V gave up 6 bases and J gave up 4 bases, with 8 bases separating them. This CDR3 contains 12 residues. In nucleotides, the CDR3 is TGTGCCAGCAGTCGTGGGCCAGATACGCAGTATTTT. Its translation: CASSRGPDTQYF.

The J gene is TRBJ2-7, the V gene TRBV18; D may match TRBD1 or TRBD2 (6 bases each). The germline CDR1 and CDR2 sequences are KGHSH and LQKENI. V shed 2 bases and J shed 6 bases, with 14 bases lying between them. This CDR3 contains 14 residues. The CDR3: CASSPAGAGSEQYF. The CDR3 DNA reads TGTGCCAGCTCACCAGCAGGGGCCGGGAGCGAGCAGTACTTC.

V gene TRBV7-9 combines with J gene TRBJ2-7, with D possibly being TRBD1 (5 bases). Germline V gene sequence: CDR1 SEHNR, CDR2 FQNEAQ (reference sequence). The CDR3 contains 14 residues. V lost 5 bases, J lost 0 bases, and 11 bases lay in between. The CDR3 loop is CASSPQGNSYEQYF. The CDR3 bases are TGTGCCAGCAGCCCTCAGGGTAACTCCTACGAGCAGTACTTC.

J is TRBJ2-4 and V is TRBV4-3, with D possibly called TRBD1 or TRBD2 (5 bases each). Trimming left V 6 bases short and J 7 bases short, with 25 bases between. Per germline, CDR1 LGHNA and CDR2 YSLEER. The CDR3 has 17 residues. CDR3 sequence reads: CASSPPPWQGPVNIQYF. The DNA for the CDR3 is TGCGCCAGCAGTCCCCCCCCTTGGCAGGGACCTGTTAACATTCAGTACTTC.

The J gene is TRBJ2-2, the V gene TRBV28, with D maybe TRBD1 (6 bases). Germline CDR1 and CDR2: MDHEN and SYDVKM. V was trimmed by 6 bases and J by 5 bases, leaving 7 bases between them. The CDR3 length is 12 residues. CDR3 bases: TGTGCCAGCAGGACAGGTACCGGGGAGCTGTTTTTT. This gives the protein CASRTGTGELFF.

The sample holds a few counts of this clone. The chain employs TRBV5-1 and TRBJ1-6; D is possibly TRBD1 (5 bases). This CDR3 has 14 residues. Germline V CDR1 and CDR2: SGHRS, YFSETQ. Trimming shortened V by 4 bases and J by 9 bases, and 14 bases separated the two germline ends. CDR3 residues: CASSEIQAASPLHF. The CDR3 DNA reads as TGCGCCAGCAGCGAGATACAGGCGGCTTCACCCCTCCACTTT.

The chain employs TRBV9 and TRBJ1-6, with 9 bases lining up with TRBD1. Germline V gene data show CDR1 as SGDLS and CDR2 as YYNGEE. The CDR3 covers 17 residues. The V segment lost 3 bases and the J segment 3 bases; nucleotides outside the gene matches: 7. The CDR3 region has the DNA TGTGCCAGCAGCGCCCGGGACAGGGCTCGCTATAATTCACCCCTCCACTTT. This translates into CASSARDRARYNSPLHF.

This clone is a singleton in its sample. The V gene is TRBV19, the J gene TRBJ2-5, with TRBD1 identical over 10 bases. The J call is in doubt because the DNA end fits TRBJ2-7 better. CDR1 is LNHDA and CDR2 is SQIVND in the germline V gene (reference sequence). There are 15 residues in the CDR3. This CDR3 reads CASHPAGQGAYEQYF. CDR3 DNA: TGTGCCAGTCACCCAGCCGGACAGGGGGCCTACGAGCAGTACTTC.

This clone has just one count. The chain combines TRBV6-1 with TRBJ1-5; TRBD1 matches 7 bases. This CDR3 is 17 amino acids long. Unmatched junction bases numbered 9, after V lost 4 bases and J lost 0 bases. Per germline, CDR1 MNHNS and CDR2 SASEGT. The CDR3 DNA reads as TGTGCCAGCAGTGTTATCCGCAAGGGGGCTAGCAATCAGCCCCAGCATTTT. This translates into CASSVIRKGASNQPQHF.

This chain links TRBV6-1 with TRBJ1-1; D is uncertain. The ends were cut back, 3 bases at V and 5 bases at J, with 16 bases in the middle. The CDR3 loop spans 15 amino acids. In germline, CDR1 is MNHNS, CDR2 SASEGT. CDR3 DNA sequence: TGTGCCAGCAGTGATGCCCGGGGTTGGCGGACTGAAGCTTTCTTT. It yields the protein CASSDARGWRTEAFF.

This chain links TRBV7-9 with TRBJ1-5; 7 bases line up with TRBD1. The V gene's germline CDR1 is SEHNR and CDR2 FQNEAQ (reference sequence). The CDR3 length is 16 residues. V lost 3 bases to trimming and J lost 4 bases; unmatched junction nucleotides: 9. This chain's CDR3 is CASSFGTSGGNQPQHF. The CDR3 region has the DNA TGTGCCAGCAGCTTCGGGACGTCAGGGGGAAATCAGCCCCAGCATTTT.

V and J are TRBV5-4 and TRBJ2-1; D possibly matches TRBD1 or TRBD2 (6 bases each). CDR1 is SGHNT, CDR2 YYREEE, per germline (reference sequence). Trimming stripped 7 bases from V and 8 bases from J, with 22 bases between. This CDR3 comprises 15 residues. CDR3 DNA sequence: TGTGCCAGCTCCGCCAGTTCTCGGGGGCGGGATGAGCAGTTCTTC. Its translation: CASSASSRGRDEQFF.

The chain links TRBV11-3 to TRBJ2-5; 8 positions match TRBD2. Germline CDR1 reads SGHNT; CDR2 reads YENEEA. This CDR3 is built from 16 residues. The J segment lost 3 bases and the V segment lost 5 bases, leaving 11 bases of the junction unmatched. The CDR3 bases are TGTGCCAGCAGCCTCGGGACTAGGGAATCTGAAGAGACCCAGTACTTC. This sequence encodes CASSLGTRESEETQYF.

The chain has TRBV5-4 and TRBJ1-1; D might be TRBD1 (6 bases). CDR3 length: 13 residues. Trimming took off 6 bases at V and 8 bases at J, with 17 bases between the two ends. Looked up from germline, CDR1 is SGHNT and CDR2 is YYREEE (reference sequence). The CDR3 region is CASIESGTLEAFF. The CDR3 DNA reads TGTGCCAGCATCGAATCCGGGACACTAGAAGCTTTCTTT.

The chain recombines TRBV7-2 with TRBJ2-3; D is unclear. The germline V gene has CDR1 SGHTA and CDR2 FQGNSA. The V and J ends lost 1 base and 7 bases respectively, with 6 bases between them. CDR3 size: 12 residues. CDR3 loop: CASSLVTYTQYF. CDR3 DNA sequence: TGTGCCAGCAGCTTAGTAACGTATACGCAGTATTTT.

The chain has TRBV5-1 and TRBJ1-2; D is uncertain. Germline V CDR1 and CDR2: SGHRS, YFSETQ. The V end lost 5 bases, the J end lost 0 bases, and 11 bases lay between the germline ends. The CDR3 has 14 residues. The CDR3: CASSEGTSNYGYTF. CDR3 bases: TGCGCCAGCAGTGAGGGTACTTCTAACTATGGCTACACCTTC.

This chain joins TRBV5-1 and TRBJ1-1, with D unresolved. Germline V gene data show CDR1 as SGHRS and CDR2 as YFSETQ. V lost 5 bases and J lost 0, with 14 bases in between. The CDR3 length is 15 residues. The CDR3 here is CASSRPDYMNTEAFF. The CDR3 DNA follows: TGCGCCAGCAGTCGGCCAGATTACATGAACACTGAAGCTTTCTTT.

The chain employs TRBV11-2 and TRBJ2-4; possible D gene TRBD2, 5 bases. Trimming took 8 bases from V and 9 from J, leaving 17 bases between them. There are 13 residues in the CDR3. CDR1 and CDR2 (germline): SGHAT, FQNNGV. The CDR3 region is CASAGEPRGIQYF. The CDR3 DNA reads TGTGCCAGCGCCGGGGAGCCTCGAGGCATTCAGTACTTC.

The genes are TRBV14 and TRBJ2-3, with 13 bases aligning to TRBD2. Germline V gene data show CDR1 as SGHDN and CDR2 as FVKESK. CDR3 size: 16 residues. The ends lost 4 bases at V and 3 bases at J; junction bases unmatched: 4. CDR3 DNA: TGTGCCAGCAGCCCGTGGACTAGCGGGGGTACAGATACGCAGTATTTT. Protein product: CASSPWTSGGTDTQYF.

The CDR3 bases are TGTGCCAGCAGCTTAGCGCAAGCCTCGAGGGATACGCAGTATTTT. It codes for CASSLAQASRDTQYF. This chain joins TRBV7-2 and TRBJ2-3; D unresolved. The V gene's germline CDR1 is SGHTA and CDR2 FQGNSA. This CDR3 comprises 15 residues. Between the trimmed V and J ends, which lost 0 bases and 6 bases, there was a span of 13 bases.

The gene calls are TRBV30 and TRBJ1-3, with D perhaps TRBD1 (6 bases). This CDR3 is 15 amino acids long. V gave up 2 bases and J gave up 0 bases, with 11 bases separating them. CDR1 is GTSNPN, CDR2 SVGIG, per germline (reference sequence). The CDR3 loop is CAWSLTGSSGNTIYF. The CDR3 bases are TGTGCCTGGAGTTTAACAGGGAGCTCTGGAAACACCATATATTTT.

The chain couples TRBV18 to TRBJ2-2, with D maybe TRBD2 (6 bases). V lost 2 bases to trimming and J lost 3 bases, with 10 bases between them. Germline assignment: CDR1 KGHSH and CDR2 LQKENI. CDR3 length equals 15 residues. The CDR3 DNA reads TGTGCCAGCTCACCAAACCGCGGGGACACCGGGGAGCTGTTTTTT. Translated, it gives CASSPNRGDTGELFF.